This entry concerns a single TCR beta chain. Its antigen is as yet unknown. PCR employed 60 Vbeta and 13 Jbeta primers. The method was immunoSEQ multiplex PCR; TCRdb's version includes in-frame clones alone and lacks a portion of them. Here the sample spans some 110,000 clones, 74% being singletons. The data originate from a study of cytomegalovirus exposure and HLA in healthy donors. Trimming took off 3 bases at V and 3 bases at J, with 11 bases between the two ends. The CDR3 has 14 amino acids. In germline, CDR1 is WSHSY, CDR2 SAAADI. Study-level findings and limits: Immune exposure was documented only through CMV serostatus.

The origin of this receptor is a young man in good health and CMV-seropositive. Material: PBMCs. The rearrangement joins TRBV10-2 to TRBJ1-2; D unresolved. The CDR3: CASSDSARHYGYTF. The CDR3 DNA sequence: TGCGCCAGCAGTGATTCGGCCAGGCACTATGGCTACACCTTC.